This is a list of T cell receptor beta chains from one sample in a study of OX40 agonist ivuxolimab in advanced cancers. Assay used: immunoSEQ multiplex PCR; TCRdb lists only in-frame clones, some missing. The table includes 70,000 to 75,000 clones, about 90% detected once. Sequencing used CD4+ or CD8+ T cells sorted from blood, obtained in a trial of the OX40 agonist ivuxolimab. These receptors were obtained from an adult with an advanced solid tumor such as melanoma, head and neck, liver or kidney cancer. The CDR3 runs from the conserved cysteine through the conserved F or W. Each record gives: clone size, V gene, J gene, D gene, CDR3 DNA, CDR3 protein. D genes are given only for firm matches. Some rows mark clone size as missing; the rest say once, few, many or name a class of expanded clone.

size: NA
V: TRBV11-2
J: TRBJ2-3
D: NA
DNA: TGTGCCAGCAGCTTAGGAGGTGGGAGCACAGATACGCAGTATTTT
CDR3: CASSLGGGSTDTQYF

size: NA
V: TRBV18
J: TRBJ1-3
D: NA
DNA: TGTGCCAGCTCACCGGGGAGGAAATCTACCTCTGGAAACACCATATATTTT
CDR3: CASSPGRKSTSGNTIYF

size: NA
V: TRBV9
J: TRBJ2-7
D: NA
DNA: TGTGCCAGCAGCGTCCAGGGTTCTTCCTACGAGCAGTACTTC
CDR3: CASSVQGSSYEQYF

size: NA
V: TRBV9
J: TRBJ1-1
D: NA
DNA: TGTGCCAGCAGCGTCCCCCGGGTAGGGTCTCTCGATCCGTCCGCTGAAGCTTTCTTT
CDR3: CASSVPRVGSLDPSAEAFF

size: NA
V: TRBV5-1
J: TRBJ2-3
D: NA
DNA: TGCGCCAGCAGCTTGGGGGGGGCCCGAGGGGATACGCAGTATTTT
CDR3: CASSLGGARGDTQYF

size: NA
V: TRBV2
J: TRBJ1-1
D: NA
DNA: TGTGCCAGCAGTGTCGCACGGGGCACGAACACTGAAGCTTTCTTT
CDR3: CASSVARGTNTEAFF

size: once
V: TRBV18
J: TRBJ2-7
D: TRBD2
DNA: TGTGCCAGCTCACCACCGGGCGGGACTAACTACGAGCAGTACTTC
CDR3: CASSPPGGTNYEQYF

size: once
V: TRBV5-1
J: TRBJ2-1
D: NA
DNA: TGCGCCAGCAGCTTGAGGTGGGATGAGCAGTTCTTC
CDR3: CASSLRWDEQFF

size: NA
V: TRBV29-1
J: TRBJ2-6
D: NA
DNA: TGCAGCGTCGTAGAATGGGGATTACGTGGCTCTGGGGCCAACGTCCTGACTTTC
CDR3: CSVVEWGLRGSGANVLTF

size: NA
V: TRBV6-6
J: TRBJ1-1
D: TRBD1
DNA: TGTGCCAGCAGTCCTCGACAGGGGGAAATGAACACTGAAGCTTTCTTT
CDR3: CASSPRQGEMNTEAFF

size: NA
V: TRBV4-2
J: TRBJ2-1
D: NA
DNA: TGTGCCAGCAGCCATGGTGGTGAGCAGTTCTTC
CDR3: CASSHGGEQFF

size: NA
V: TRBV5-4
J: TRBJ2-7
D: TRBD2
DNA: TGTGCCAGCAGCTTGGATAGCGGGAGTTTCTACGAGCAGTACTTC
CDR3: CASSLDSGSFYEQYF

size: NA
V: TRBV5-6
J: TRBJ2-3
D: TRBD2
DNA: TGTGCCAGCAGCTTGCCTGGGACTAGCGAAACAGATACGCAGTATTTT
CDR3: CASSLPGTSETDTQYF

size: NA
V: TRBV7-2
J: TRBJ1-2
D: NA
DNA: TGTGCCAGCAGCCACGAAAGGGTTGGCTACACCTTC
CDR3: CASSHERVGYTF

size: NA
V: TRBV5-4
J: TRBJ1-5
D: NA
DNA: TGTGCCAGCAGCAACGGAGGTAGCAATCAGCCCCAGCATTTT
CDR3: CASSNGGSNQPQHF

size: NA
V: TRBV4-1
J: TRBJ2-1
D: TRBD2
DNA: TGCGCCAGCAGCCAAGCCAGCGGGAGACTAAATGAGCAGTTCTTC
CDR3: CASSQASGRLNEQFF

size: NA
V: TRBV5-1
J: TRBJ2-2
D: NA
DNA: TGCAGGCCCGAGCTGGGCAGCAAAACGAACACCGGGGAGCTGTTTTTT
CDR3: CRPELGSKTNTGELFF

size: once
V: TRBV27
J: TRBJ1-6
D: NA
DNA: TGTGCCAGCAGGATCACGGGACAACATAATTCACCCCTCCACTTT
CDR3: CASRITGQHNSPLHF